These T cell receptor beta chains were read from a single sample in a study of blood T cell repertoires in COVID-19. The method was immunoSEQ multiplex PCR; TCRdb's version includes in-frame clones alone and lacks a portion of them. The sample includes under 300,000 clones, roughly 90% of them seen just once. Sequenced: peripheral blood. The receptor set was obtained from a woman aged 70-85 years with COVID-19, enrolled during active disease. Each CDR3 is given without its conserved first and last residue. Only part of the rows carry a size: once, few, many, or a class if the clone is expanded.

J gene | clone size | V gene | CDR3 protein
TRBJ2-7 | . | TRBV5-1 | ASSHTGPNYEQY
TRBJ2-1 | . | TRBV3-1/TRBV3-2 | ASSQRGRGLLDEQF
TRBJ1-2 | . | TRBV11-2 | ASSFDREYGYT
TRBJ2-3 | . | TRBV28 | ATFDRADTQY
TRBJ1-1 | . | TRBV5-1 | ASSSGQGALMNTEAF
TRBJ2-3 | . | TRBV5-6 | ASSLPPKSTDTQY
TRBJ2-1 | . | TRBV5-6 | ASTPTGQGIRNEQF
TRBJ2-3 | . | TRBV6-6 | ASRIQGASGDTQY
TRBJ1-2 | . | TRBV7-2 | ASSLNAGGSYGYT
TRBJ1-5 | few | TRBV19 | ASSLTGNSNQPQH
TRBJ2-6 | . | TRBV18 | ASSRLAAQASGANVLT
TRBJ1-1 | . | TRBV9 | ASSGGPLDRGRRTEAF
TRBJ1-2 | . | TRBV25-1 | ASSAGTGVYGYT
TRBJ2-5 | . | TRBV19 | ASSIGGAGTQY
TRBJ1-5 | . | TRBV5-3 | ARSGDRSNQPQH
TRBJ1-2 | . | TRBV18 | ASSPLGGYGYT
TRBJ1-2 | . | TRBV10-2 | ASSESRISGGSRYGYT
TRBJ2-3 | . | TRBV11-2 | ASRFGLAPDTQY
TRBJ1-6 | . | TRBV25-1 | ASSAGTDNSPLH
TRBJ2-5 | . | TRBV11-2 | ASSLDTENRGAETQY
TRBJ1-4 | . | TRBV24-1 | ATSAPGEKLF
TRBJ1-3 | . | TRBV3-1/TRBV3-2 | ASLSRGGISGNTIY
TRBJ2-3 | . | TRBV30 | AFRKGGGDTQY
TRBJ2-3 | . | TRBV9 | ASSVSGGGTDTQY
TRBJ2-7 | . | TRBV11-2 | ASSLWGGGPEQY
TRBJ2-3 | . | TRBV6-2/TRBV6-3 | ASSYTARDTQY
TRBJ2-2 | . | TRBV6-2/TRBV6-3 | ASSQTSGGSELF
TRBJ2-7 | . | TRBV9 | ASSVQGQGDEQY
TRBJ1-2 | . | TRBV29-1 | SGGPVYGYT
TRBJ2-3 | . | TRBV6-5 | ASMRDRGRLDTQY
TRBJ2-7 | . | TRBV30 | AWSVPGQGSYEQY
TRBJ2-5 | . | TRBV4-1 | ASSPRASGVGETQY